A selection of T cell receptor beta chains follows, all from one sample in a study of T cell responses to AZD1222 COVID-19 vaccine. Produced via immunoSEQ multiplex PCR; TCRdb's table is partial and in-frame only. Of approximately 130,000 clones listed, 80% to 90% are singletons. The starting material was peripheral blood, obtained on day 0 of AZD1222 vaccination. Receptors originate from an adult in good health. CDR3s include the opening cysteine and the closing phenylalanine or tryptophan. D genes are given only for firm matches. The size of a clone is reported for some rows only, either as once, few or many, or as a class for expanded clones.

J: TRBJ1-2
V: TRBV9
D: TRBD1
size: -
DNA: TGTGCCACCGTTCTCAGGGGGGAACCAGGCACCTTC
CDR3: CATVLRGEPGTF

J: TRBJ2-7
V: TRBV11-2
D: -
size: -
DNA: TGTGCCAGCAGCTTGAGGGGGACCGTCTACGAGCAGTACTTC
CDR3: CASSLRGTVYEQYF

J: TRBJ2-2
V: TRBV6-5
D: TRBD2
size: once
DNA: TGTGCCAGCAGCTCCCTAGCGGGTGATGTCGGGGAGCTGTTTTTT
CDR3: CASSSLAGDVGELFF

J: TRBJ2-1
V: TRBV7-2
D: TRBD2
size: -
DNA: TGTGCCAGCACTTTTGCGGGGGAGTTTAATGAGCAGTTCTTC
CDR3: CASTFAGEFNEQFF

J: TRBJ2-2
V: TRBV7-3
D: -
size: few
DNA: TGTGCCAGCAGCTTAATCGGAGCGTCAGCGAACACCGGGGAGCTGTTTTTT
CDR3: CASSLIGASANTGELFF

J: TRBJ1-1
V: TRBV29-1
D: -
size: -
DNA: TGCAGCGCCGGGGAGCCGGACAGAAACACTGAAGCTTTCTTT
CDR3: CSAGEPDRNTEAFF

J: TRBJ2-1
V: TRBV5-1
D: -
size: -
DNA: TGCGCCAGCAGCTTGAATTGGGGGTACAATGAGCAGTTCTTC
CDR3: CASSLNWGYNEQFF

J: TRBJ1-1
V: TRBV5-4
D: -
size: -
DNA: TGTGCCAGCAGCTTGTTGCAGGGTGTTACTGAAGCTTTCTTT
CDR3: CASSLLQGVTEAFF

J: TRBJ2-1
V: TRBV9
D: TRBD2
size: -
DNA: TGTGCCAGCAGCACGTATGCCGGGACTAGCGCCGACAATGAGCAGTTCTTC
CDR3: CASSTYAGTSADNEQFF

J: TRBJ1-4
V: TRBV6-5
D: -
size: -
DNA: TGTGCCAGCAGTACACAGGGCCCTAGTGAAAAACTGTTTTTT
CDR3: CASSTQGPSEKLFF

J: TRBJ2-2
V: TRBV11-2
D: TRBD2
size: -
DNA: TGTGCCAGCACCCAAGACGGCCTAGCGGGGGGGCAGACCGGGGAGCTGTTTTTT
CDR3: CASTQDGLAGGQTGELFF

J: TRBJ1-3
V: TRBV30
D: TRBD1
size: once
DNA: TGTGCCTTGGACAGGGGGAAGAGAAACACCATATATTTT
CDR3: CALDRGKRNTIYF

J: TRBJ1-1
V: TRBV4-2
D: -
size: -
DNA: TGTGCCAGCAACCTAGGGTTAGGGGCTGAAGCTTTCTTT
CDR3: CASNLGLGAEAFF

J: TRBJ1-1
V: TRBV28
D: -
size: -
DNA: TGTGCCAGCAGTTTCAGACAGCTTGAAGCTTTCTTT
CDR3: CASSFRQLEAFF

J: TRBJ1-5
V: TRBV3-1/TRBV3-2
D: -
size: -
DNA: TGTGCCAGCAGCCAAGCGGCTGGCAATCAGCCCCAGCATTTT
CDR3: CASSQAAGNQPQHF

J: TRBJ2-1
V: TRBV9
D: -
size: -
DNA: TGTGCCAGCAGCGGGGGGACCCGCGGAACGAATGAGCAGTTCTTC
CDR3: CASSGGTRGTNEQFF

J: TRBJ2-3
V: TRBV28
D: TRBD2
size: once
DNA: TGTGCCAGCAGTTTATGGGGGACTAGTTACAGCACAGATACGCAGTATTTT
CDR3: CASSLWGTSYSTDTQYF

J: TRBJ2-7
V: TRBV28
D: -
size: -
DNA: TGTGCCAGCAGTATCCGACTTGGGGTTTTGGCCTACGAGCAGTACTTC
CDR3: CASSIRLGVLAYEQYF

J: TRBJ1-3
V: TRBV6-5
D: TRBD1
size: -
DNA: TGTGCCAGCAGTTACGGCCGGACAGGGGCTGGAAACACCATATATTTT
CDR3: CASSYGRTGAGNTIYF

J: TRBJ1-1
V: TRBV19
D: -
size: -
DNA: TGTGCCAGTAGTGCCGAGGCAGGGGAATACACTGAAGCTTTCTTT
CDR3: CASSAEAGEYTEAFF

J: TRBJ2-7
V: TRBV27
D: TRBD1
size: -
DNA: TGTGCCAGCAGGCCCGACAGGGGGGACTACGAGCAGTACTTC
CDR3: CASRPDRGDYEQYF

J: TRBJ2-7
V: TRBV4-1
D: -
size: once
DNA: TGCGCCAGCAGCCAAGTGGTGGAGGCTCGGAACGAGCAGTACTTC
CDR3: CASSQVVEARNEQYF

J: TRBJ1-1
V: TRBV18
D: -
size: -
DNA: TGTGCCAGCTCACCGAACAGGGAATTAGGCACTGAAGCTTTCTTT
CDR3: CASSPNRELGTEAFF

J: TRBJ2-2
V: TRBV10-3
D: TRBD1
size: -
DNA: TGTGCCATCAGTGGGGAGACAGGGCGCACCGGGGAGCTGTTTTTT
CDR3: CAISGETGRTGELFF

J: TRBJ2-7
V: TRBV2
D: -
size: -
DNA: TGTGCCTCAAGTAGTATCGGGCGTAGTTTAACCTACGAGCAGTACTTC
CDR3: CASSSIGRSLTYEQYF

J: TRBJ1-1
V: TRBV6-5
D: TRBD1
size: -
DNA: TGTGCCAGCAGTCCTACGACAGGGGGGGACACTGAAGCTTTCTTT
CDR3: CASSPTTGGDTEAFF

J: TRBJ1-1
V: TRBV11-2
D: TRBD1
size: -
DNA: TGTGCCAGCAGCTTAGTGGGCCGGAAGGGGGCGGAATTTGAAGCTTTCTTT
CDR3: CASSLVGRKGAEFEAFF

J: TRBJ2-7
V: TRBV6-6
D: TRBD1
size: -
DNA: TGTGCCAGCAGGCAACAGGGGGCTCCTAACTACGAGCAGTACTTC
CDR3: CASRQQGAPNYEQYF

J: TRBJ2-1
V: TRBV25-1
D: -
size: -
DNA: TGTGCCAGCAGTGAATTGGTTGAACCCTTGCGAGATGAGCAGTTCTTC
CDR3: CASSELVEPLRDEQFF

J: TRBJ2-2
V: TRBV30
D: TRBD1
size: -
DNA: TGTGCCTGGGGGACAGGGGCGAACACCGGGGAGCTGTTTTTT
CDR3: CAWGTGANTGELFF

J: TRBJ2-3
V: TRBV19
D: TRBD1
size: -
DNA: TGTGCCAGTAGTATTTATGGGACAGCGGTCAGCACAGATACGCAGTATTTT
CDR3: CASSIYGTAVSTDTQYF

J: TRBJ1-2
V: TRBV7-3
D: -
size: -
DNA: TGTGCTAGCTCAGCGGCAGGGGCAGGCTATGGCTACACCTTC
CDR3: CASSAAGAGYGYTF

J: TRBJ2-5
V: TRBV6-5
D: -
size: -
DNA: TGTGCCAGCAGGTCGACTAGATTGGGCCAAGAGACCCAGTACTTC
CDR3: CASRSTRLGQETQYF

J: TRBJ2-2
V: TRBV7-6
D: -
size: few
DNA: TGTGCCAGCAGCTCCGCGGGAAGTAACACCGGGGAGCTGTTTTTT
CDR3: CASSSAGSNTGELFF

J: TRBJ1-3
V: TRBV29-1
D: -
size: -
DNA: TGCAGCGTGGGAACAGGGTTTCCTCCCAACACCATATATTTT
CDR3: CSVGTGFPPNTIYF

J: TRBJ1-2
V: TRBV7-2
D: -
size: once
DNA: TGTGCCAGCAGCTTAGGGCCGGGACCCCAGGCTGACTATGGCTACACCTTC
CDR3: CASSLGPGPQADYGYTF

J: TRBJ2-1
V: TRBV5-1
D: TRBD1
size: -
DNA: TGCGCCAGCAGCTTAACAGGGGGCCTAAGTCGGTCCTACAATGAGCAGTTCTTC
CDR3: CASSLTGGLSRSYNEQFF

J: TRBJ1-2
V: TRBV5-4
D: -
size: -
DNA: TGTGCCAGCAGCTTCCCGAACATGCCTAACTATGGCTACACCTTC
CDR3: CASSFPNMPNYGYTF

J: TRBJ2-7
V: TRBV13
D: -
size: -
DNA: TGTGCCAGCAGCCTAAGACAGGCCACCTACGAGCAGTACTTC
CDR3: CASSLRQATYEQYF

J: TRBJ2-7
V: TRBV7-9
D: TRBD1
size: -
DNA: TGTGCCAGCAGCTCGACCAAGACAGGGCAAGCCTACGAGCAGTACTTC
CDR3: CASSSTKTGQAYEQYF

J: TRBJ2-2
V: TRBV19
D: -
size: -
DNA: TGTGCCAGTAAAACGGTTGGCACCGGGGAGCTGTTTTTT
CDR3: CASKTVGTGELFF

J: TRBJ1-4
V: TRBV14
D: -
size: -
DNA: TGTGCCAGCAGCCAAGGCGTCAGTTTTAGGACTAATGAAAAACTGTTTTTT
CDR3: CASSQGVSFRTNEKLFF

J: TRBJ1-5
V: TRBV30
D: -
size: once
DNA: TGTGCCTGGAGCTCCCGGGGAGGGAAGCCCCAGCATTTT
CDR3: CAWSSRGGKPQHF

J: TRBJ2-7
V: TRBV27
D: -
size: -
DNA: TGTGCCAGCAGTTTATCATCGTACTACGAGCAGTACTTC
CDR3: CASSLSSYYEQYF

J: TRBJ1-1
V: TRBV30
D: -
size: -
DNA: TGTGCCTGGAGCCGCCGAGGTCTGGAGGCTTTCTTT
CDR3: CAWSRRGLEAFF

J: TRBJ1-5
V: TRBV28
D: -
size: -
DNA: TGTGCCAGCAGTCCCCCGGGGGTACTGCGCAATCAGCCCCAGCATTTT
CDR3: CASSPPGVLRNQPQHF

J: TRBJ2-3
V: TRBV12-3/TRBV12-4
D: -
size: -
DNA: TGTGCCAGCAGTTTGCAGATATTCAGTACGCAGTATTTT
CDR3: CASSLQIFSTQYF

J: TRBJ2-7
V: TRBV9
D: -
size: -
DNA: TGTGCCAGCAGCGTAGATTTAAGGGGAGGTTTGTACGAGCAGTACTTC
CDR3: CASSVDLRGGLYEQYF

J: TRBJ2-3
V: TRBV7-2
D: -
size: -
DNA: TGTGCCAGCAGCTTAAGGGACGACACAGATACGCAGTATTTT
CDR3: CASSLRDDTDTQYF

J: TRBJ1-6
V: TRBV4-1
D: -
size: -
DNA: TGCGCCAGCAGCCCTCCGGGGGTTGGCGGTTCACCCCTCCACTTT
CDR3: CASSPPGVGGSPLHF

J: TRBJ2-1
V: TRBV7-9
D: TRBD2
size: -
DNA: TGTGCCAGCAGCTTATGGGGGCGGGAGGGCGACAATGAGCAGTTCTTC
CDR3: CASSLWGREGDNEQFF